The rows below give T cell receptor beta chains drawn from one sample of a study of blood T cell repertoires in COVID-19. The repertoire was sequenced with immunoSEQ multiplex PCR; TCRdb's copy has only in-frame clones and lacks some. Here the sample spans some 98,000 clones, around 80% being singletons. Input material: peripheral blood. The source is a human donor in a cohort sampled during active COVID-19. The CDR3 runs from the conserved cysteine through the conserved F or W. A D gene is named only where the DNA matches it firmly. Clone size appears in some rows only: once, few, many, or a class for an expanded clone.

NA TRBD1 TRBJ1-4 TRBV30 CAWSGQGNEKLFF TGTGCCTGGAGTGGACAGGGTAATGAAAAACTGTTTTTT
NA TRBD2 TRBJ2-3 TRBV5-1 CASRVSGPSTDTQYF TGCGCCAGCAGGGTTAGCGGGCCCAGCACAGATACGCAGTATTTT
NA TRBD1 TRBJ2-1 TRBV11-3 CASSLGVRKGASNEQFF TGTGCCAGCAGCTTAGGAGTGAGAAAGGGGGCCTCCAATGAGCAGTTCTTC
NA TRBD1 TRBJ2-7 TRBV7-9 CASSPGDRAYEQYF TGTGCCAGCAGCCCCGGGGACAGGGCCTACGAGCAGTACTTC
NA NA TRBJ1-1 TRBV5-4 CASSLNTVTEAFF TGTGCCAGCAGCTTGAATACAGTCACTGAAGCTTTCTTT
few NA TRBJ2-7 TRBV18 CASSPQATNYEQYF TGTGCCAGCTCACCGCAAGCGACCAACTACGAGCAGTACTTC
few TRBD1 TRBJ2-7 TRBV28 CASSRQGAAEQYF TGTGCCAGCAGTAGACAGGGGGCAGCCGAGCAGTACTTC
NA TRBD1 TRBJ2-1 TRBV18 CASSMSTGELAEQFF TGTGCCAGCTCAATGTCGACAGGGGAGTTGGCTGAGCAGTTCTTC
few TRBD2 TRBJ2-1 TRBV4-1 CASSQGLAAYNEQFF TGCGCCAGCAGCCAAGGACTAGCGGCTTACAATGAGCAGTTCTTC
NA TRBD1 TRBJ2-7 TRBV18 CASSPGQVNYEQYF TGTGCCAGCTCGCCCGGACAGGTCAACTACGAGCAGTACTTC
few NA TRBJ2-7 TRBV19 CASSGSAGSSEQYF TGTGCCAGTAGTGGTTCGGCAGGGTCGAGCGAGCAGTACTTC
NA TRBD2 TRBJ2-1 TRBV14 CASSRFYGLAGVSEQFF TGTGCCAGCAGCCGGTTTTACGGACTAGCGGGAGTTAGTGAGCAGTTCTTC
NA NA TRBJ2-2 TRBV15 CATSRDGGTGELFF TGTGCCACCAGCAGAGATGGCGGCACCGGGGAGCTGTTTTTT
NA NA TRBJ1-3 TRBV3-1/TRBV3-2 CASASHTGPLSGNTIYF TGTGCCAGCGCCTCTCACACAGGGCCGCTCTCTGGAAACACCATATATTTT
NA TRBD1 TRBJ2-3 TRBV10-2 CASGTGPADTQYF TGCGCCAGCGGGACAGGACCCGCGGATACGCAGTATTTT
NA TRBD2 TRBJ2-5 TRBV5-4 CASSLETSGGSKETQYF TGTGCCAGCAGCTTGGAGACTAGCGGGGGCTCTAAAGAGACCCAGTACTTC
NA TRBD1 TRBJ2-5 TRBV7-3 CASSPGDRDQETQYF TGTGCCAGCAGCCCCGGGGACAGGGACCAAGAGACCCAGTACTTC
NA NA TRBJ1-1 TRBV6-5 CASSADRNTEAFF TGTGCCAGCAGCGCGGACAGAAACACTGAAGCTTTCTTT
few TRBD2 TRBJ2-7 TRBV27 CASLVWTSTYEQYF TGTGCCAGCTTGGTCTGGACTAGCACCTACGAGCAGTACTTC
NA TRBD1 TRBJ2-5 TRBV7-7 CASSSSATGGQETQYF TGTGCCAGCAGCTCGTCGGCCACAGGGGGCCAAGAGACCCAGTACTTC
NA NA TRBJ1-4 TRBV21-1 CASSTGYEKLFF TGTGCCAGCAGTACAGGGTACGAAAAACTGTTTTTT
NA TRBD1 TRBJ1-5 TRBV24-1 CATSDRQGTRGQPQHF TGTGCCACCAGTGATCGACAGGGAACACGCGGCCAGCCCCAGCATTTT
NA TRBD1 TRBJ2-7 TRBV7-8 CASRDPGQNVWEQYF TGTGCCAGCAGGGACCCGGGACAGAACGTTTGGGAGCAGTACTTC
NA TRBD1 TRBJ2-1 TRBV24-1 CATSDSTGGHSYNEQFF TGTGCCACCAGTGATTCCACAGGGGGCCACTCCTACAATGAGCAGTTCTTC
NA TRBD1 TRBJ1-3 TRBV6-5 CASTSDRVSGNTIYF TGTGCCAGCACCTCGGACAGGGTGTCCGGAAACACCATATATTTT
NA TRBD1 TRBJ1-2 TRBV20-1 CSASRGQGDEGYTF TGCAGTGCTAGTAGGGGACAGGGAGATGAGGGCTACACCTTC
NA NA TRBJ2-6 TRBV27 CASSPEMGRLGANVLTF TGTGCCAGCAGTCCGGAGATGGGGAGATTGGGGGCCAACGTCCTGACTTTC
NA NA TRBJ1-2 TRBV19 CASSIIQRAGPGGYTF TGTGCCAGTAGTATTATCCAACGGGCAGGGCCAGGTGGCTACACCTTC
few TRBD1 TRBJ1-1 TRBV4-1 CASSQSPVWTGGTEAFF TGCGCCAGCAGCCAAAGCCCCGTGTGGACAGGGGGCACTGAAGCTTTCTTT
NA TRBD2 TRBJ2-7 TRBV19 CASSNSGSGPAYEQYF TGTGCCAGTAGTAATAGCGGGAGCGGTCCCGCTTACGAGCAGTACTTC
NA NA TRBJ2-7 TRBV28 CASSFRGYEQYF TGTGCCAGCAGTTTTCGCGGATACGAGCAGTACTTC
NA TRBD2 TRBJ2-2 TRBV3-1/TRBV3-2 CASSLPSGLTGELFF TGTGCCAGCAGCCTGCCATCGGGACTAACGGGGGAGCTGTTTTTT
NA NA TRBJ1-1 TRBV10-3 CAISKNTGQNTEAFF TGTGCCATCAGCAAAAACACGGGACAGAACACTGAAGCTTTCTTT
NA NA TRBJ1-1 TRBV5-4 CASSPNGGMNTEAFF TGTGCCAGCAGCCCCAACGGGGGGATGAACACTGAAGCTTTCTTT
NA TRBD2 TRBJ2-7 TRBV7-9 CASSLDRAGVYEQYF TGTGCCAGCAGCTTAGATCGAGCGGGAGTTTACGAGCAGTACTTC
NA NA TRBJ2-2 TRBV28 CASSLYFRGSGELFF TGTGCCAGCAGTTTATACTTCCGAGGGTCCGGGGAGCTGTTTTTT
NA TRBD1 TRBJ1-1 TRBV11-2 CASSRDSYTEAFF TGTGCCAGCAGTCGGGACAGCTACACTGAAGCTTTCTTT
NA TRBD1 TRBJ2-7 TRBV7-2 CASSLPPGQGAYEQYF TGTGCCAGCAGCTTACCTCCGGGACAGGGGGCCTACGAGCAGTACTTC
few NA TRBJ1-5 TRBV20-1 CSASQGSRGNQPQHF TGCAGTGCTAGTCAAGGCTCTCGGGGCAATCAGCCCCAGCATTTT
NA NA TRBJ2-5 TRBV28 CASRGQLEETQYF TGTGCCAGCAGAGGACAGCTTGAAGAGACCCAGTACTTC
once TRBD1 TRBJ2-7 TRBV4-2 CASSRGGRSSYEQYF TGTGCCAGCAGCCGAGGGGGCCGGAGCTCCTACGAGCAGTACTTC
once TRBD1 TRBJ1-5 TRBV29-1 CSVRGDRAQPQHF TGCAGCGTTCGGGGGGACAGGGCTCAGCCCCAGCATTTT
NA NA TRBJ1-4 TRBV10-3 CATNTPTNEKLFF TGTGCCACAAACACACCAACTAATGAAAAACTGTTTTTT
once NA TRBJ2-7 TRBV7-8 CASSLEVAGQYF TGTGCCAGCAGCTTAGAAGTTGCGGGGCAGTACTTC
NA NA TRBJ1-1 TRBV6-6 CASSPDRVNTEAFF TGTGCCAGCAGCCCAGACAGAGTGAACACTGAAGCTTTCTTT
NA TRBD1 TRBJ1-2 TRBV2 CASNSAGTGGGYTF TGTGCCAGCAACTCAGCCGGGACAGGAGGTGGCTACACCTTC
NA NA TRBJ2-5 TRBV6-1 CASSEPGMRETQYF TGTGCCAGCAGTGAACCCGGGATGCGGGAGACCCAGTACTTC
NA TRBD2 TRBJ2-7 TRBV7-2 CASRSLAVSSYEQYF TGTGCCAGCAGATCTCTAGCGGTAAGCTCCTACGAGCAGTACTTC
NA NA TRBJ2-7 TRBV29-1 CSVTGIFGYEQYF TGCAGCGTTACAGGTATTTTTGGCTACGAGCAGTACTTC
NA NA TRBJ2-5 TRBV11-2 CASSPMVGVAETQYF TGTGCCAGCAGCCCGATGGTCGGGGTAGCAGAGACCCAGTACTTC
NA NA TRBJ2-7 TRBV6-5 CASSYSIADSYEQYF TGTGCCAGCAGTTACTCGATCGCAGACTCCTACGAGCAGTACTTC
NA NA TRBJ2-7 TRBV5-1 CASSLSGYEQYF TGCGCCAGCAGCTTGTCGGGGTACGAGCAGTACTTC
NA NA TRBJ2-2 TRBV12-3/TRBV12-4 CASSLTGGELFF TGTGCCAGCAGTTTAACCGGGGGGGAGCTGTTTTTT
NA NA TRBJ2-3 TRBV10-3 CAISESRTSTDTQYF TGTGCCATCAGTGAGTCGAGGACTAGCACAGATACGCAGTATTTT